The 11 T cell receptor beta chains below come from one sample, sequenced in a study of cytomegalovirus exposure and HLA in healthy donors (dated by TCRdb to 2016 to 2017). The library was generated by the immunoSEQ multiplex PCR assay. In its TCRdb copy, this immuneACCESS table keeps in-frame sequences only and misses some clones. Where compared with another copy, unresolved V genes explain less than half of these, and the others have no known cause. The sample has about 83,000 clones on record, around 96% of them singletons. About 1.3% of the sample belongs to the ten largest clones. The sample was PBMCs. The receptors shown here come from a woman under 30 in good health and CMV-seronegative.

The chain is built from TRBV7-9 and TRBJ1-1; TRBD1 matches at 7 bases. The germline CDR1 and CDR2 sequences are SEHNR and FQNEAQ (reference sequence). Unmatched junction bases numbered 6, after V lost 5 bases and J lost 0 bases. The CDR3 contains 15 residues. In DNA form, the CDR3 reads TGTGCCAGCAGCGCTCGGGACAGACTGAACACTGAAGCTTTCTTT. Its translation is CASSARDRLNTEAFF.

CDR3 sequence (DNA): TGTGCCAGCAGTGCCCAACAGGGCTCCGGGGAGCTGTTTTTT. This sequence encodes CASSAQQGSGELFF. The chain uses TRBV6-1 and TRBJ2-2; the D gene is possibly TRBD1 (6 bases). Per germline, CDR1 MNHNS and CDR2 SASEGT. CDR3 length equals 14 residues. V was cut by 4 bases and J by 6 bases, with 12 bases left in between.

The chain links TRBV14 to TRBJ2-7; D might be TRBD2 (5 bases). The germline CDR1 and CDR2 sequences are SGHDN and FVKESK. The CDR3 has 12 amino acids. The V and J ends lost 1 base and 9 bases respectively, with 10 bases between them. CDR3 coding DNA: TGTGCCAGCAGCCAAGGGGCGGGTAGGCAGTACTTC. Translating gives CASSQGAGRQYF.

CDR3 amino acids: CASSQVYVTGVAGELFF. The CDR3 DNA sequence: TGTGCCAGCAGCCAAGTTTACGTTACAGGGGTCGCGGGGGAGCTGTTTTTT. This chain connects TRBV14 to TRBJ2-2, with 7 positions matching TRBD1. CDR1 and CDR2 from the germline V gene are SGHDN and FVKESK. With 1 base clipped from V and 8 bases from J, the junction kept 13 bases outside the gene matches. CDR3 length: 17 amino acids. Looking up the rest from reference TRBV14 and TRBJ2-2 gives the full variable domain: EAGVTQFPSHSVIEKGQTVTLRCDPISGHDNLYWYRRVMGKEIKFLLHFVKESKQDESGMPNNRFLAERTGGTYSTLKVQPAELEDSGVYFCASSQVYVTGVAGELFFGEGSRLTVL.

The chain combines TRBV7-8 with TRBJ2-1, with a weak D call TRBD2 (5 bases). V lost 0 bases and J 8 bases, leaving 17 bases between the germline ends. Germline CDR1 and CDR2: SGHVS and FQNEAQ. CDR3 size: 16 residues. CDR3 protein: CASSLASLGFIDEQFF. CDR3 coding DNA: TGTGCCAGCAGCTTAGCGTCACTAGGCTTCATCGATGAGCAGTTCTTC.

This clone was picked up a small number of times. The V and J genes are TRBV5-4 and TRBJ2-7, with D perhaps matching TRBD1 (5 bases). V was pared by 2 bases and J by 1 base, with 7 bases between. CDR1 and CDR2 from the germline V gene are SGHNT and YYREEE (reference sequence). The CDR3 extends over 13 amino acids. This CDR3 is CASSLGVSYEQYF. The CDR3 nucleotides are TGTGCCAGCAGCTTAGGGGTTTCCTACGAGCAGTACTTC.

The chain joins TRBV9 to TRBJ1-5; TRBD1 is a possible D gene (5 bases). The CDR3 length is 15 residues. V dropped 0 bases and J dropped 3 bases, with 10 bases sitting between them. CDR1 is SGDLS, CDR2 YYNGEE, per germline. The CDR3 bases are TGTGCCAGCAGCGTAGAAGGACAAGACAATCAGCCCCAGCATTTT. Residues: CASSVEGQDNQPQHF.

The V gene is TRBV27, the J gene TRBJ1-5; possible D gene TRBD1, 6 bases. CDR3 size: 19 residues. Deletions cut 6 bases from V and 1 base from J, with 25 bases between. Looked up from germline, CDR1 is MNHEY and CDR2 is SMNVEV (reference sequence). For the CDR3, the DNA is TGTGCCAGCAGCAGTAGGTACAGGGAAGTAAGCGCGAGCAATCAGCCCCAGCATTTT. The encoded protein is CASSSRYREVSASNQPQHF.

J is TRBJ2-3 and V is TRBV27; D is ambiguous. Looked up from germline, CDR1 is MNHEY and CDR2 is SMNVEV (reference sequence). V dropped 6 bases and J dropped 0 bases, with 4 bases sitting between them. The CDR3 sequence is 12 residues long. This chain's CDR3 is CASSPSTDTQYF. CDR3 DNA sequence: TGTGCCAGCAGCCCGAGCACAGATACGCAGTATTTT.

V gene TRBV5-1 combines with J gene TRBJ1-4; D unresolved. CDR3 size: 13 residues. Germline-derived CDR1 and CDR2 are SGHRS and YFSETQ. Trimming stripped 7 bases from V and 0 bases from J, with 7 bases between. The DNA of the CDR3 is TGCGCCAGCGGCACAGCAACTAATGAAAAACTGTTTTTT. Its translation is CASGTATNEKLFF.

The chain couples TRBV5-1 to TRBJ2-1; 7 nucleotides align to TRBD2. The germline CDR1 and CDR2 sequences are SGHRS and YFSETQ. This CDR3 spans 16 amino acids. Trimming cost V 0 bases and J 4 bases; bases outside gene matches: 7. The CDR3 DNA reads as TGCGCCAGCAGCTTGGTCGGGACTACAGTATACAATGAGCAGTTCTTC. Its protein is CASSLVGTTVYNEQFF. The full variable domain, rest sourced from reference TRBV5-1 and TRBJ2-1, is KAGVTQTPRYLIKTRGQQVTLSCSPISGHRSVSWYQQTPGQGLQFLFEYFSETQRNKGNFPGRFSGRQFSNSRSEMNVSTLELGDSALYLCASSLVGTTVYNEQFFGPGTRLTVL.